This is a list of T cell receptor beta chains from one sample in a study of beta chain features in type 1 diabetes. Sequencing was performed with immunoSEQ multiplex PCR; in TCRdb, only in-frame clones are kept and a portion is missing. Of 250,000 to 300,000 clones in the sample, 8% were seen once. Sequenced sample: central memory CD4+ T cells from blood. These receptors were collected from a woman aged 18-30 years in good health. Each CDR3 is given with its conserved first and last residue. The D gene is left open where the match is weak. The size field is filled for only some rows; it gives once, few, many or a size class.

D gene	CDR3 length	V gene	clone size	J gene	CDR3 protein	CDR3 DNA
NA	14	TRBV30	NA	TRBJ2-1	CAWSVGRAKGEQFF	TGTGCCTGGAGTGTAGGCAGGGCCAAGGGTGAGCAGTTCTTC
NA	11	TRBV7-9	many	TRBJ2-5	CASSYQETQYF	TGTGCCAGCAGCTATCAAGAGACCCAGTACTTC
NA	13	TRBV7-9	few	TRBJ2-1	CASSLARSGEQFF	TGTGCCAGCAGCTTAGCCAGAAGCGGTGAGCAGTTCTTC
NA	15	TRBV7-2	few	TRBJ1-4	CASSFNPEFGEKLFF	TGTGCCAGCAGCTTCAACCCGGAGTTCGGTGAAAAACTGTTTTTT
TRBD2	17	TRBV2	few	TRBJ2-1	CASSPTSGRRPYNEQFF	TGTGCCAGCAGTCCAACTAGCGGGAGGAGACCTTACAATGAGCAGTTCTTC
TRBD2	15	TRBV27	NA	TRBJ2-3	CASSLRGAGTDTQYF	TGTGCCAGCTCGTTGCGGGGGGCAGGAACAGATACGCAGTATTTT
NA	13	TRBV7-3	few	TRBJ2-7	CASSPHTGNEQYF	TGTGCCAGCAGCCCTCATACGGGGAACGAGCAGTACTTC
TRBD2	14	TRBV29-1	NA	TRBJ2-5	CSVAPGGQQETQYF	TGCAGCGTCGCACCGGGGGGGCAACAAGAGACCCAGTACTTC
TRBD2	15	TRBV6-1	NA	TRBJ2-1	CASSILAGGPNEQFF	TGTGCCAGCAGTATACTAGCGGGAGGGCCGAATGAGCAGTTCTTC
NA	14	TRBV14	many	TRBJ1-1	CASSRSGFGTEAFF	TGTGCCAGCAGCCGATCCGGGTTTGGGACTGAAGCTTTCTTT
TRBD2	17	TRBV7-2	many	TRBJ2-5	CASSLGGSGVAQETQYF	TGTGCCAGCAGCTTAGGGGGTAGCGGGGTCGCGCAAGAGACCCAGTACTTC
NA	13	TRBV5-1	many	TRBJ2-7	CASSYYRESEQYF	TGCGCCAGCAGCTACTACAGGGAGTCCGAGCAGTACTTC
NA	17	TRBV7-9	NA	TRBJ1-6	CASSPYSQGLIDSPLHF	TGTGCCAGCAGCCCATATTCTCAGGGTCTGATCGATTCACCCCTCCACTTT
TRBD1	16	TRBV7-9	NA	TRBJ2-3	CASSPSGTGGLDTQYF	TGTGCCAGCAGCCCCTCGGGGACAGGGGGCTTAGATACGCAGTATTTT
TRBD1	12	TRBV7-2	many	TRBJ2-3	CASSTGGFTQYF	TGTGCCAGCAGTACAGGGGGTTTTACGCAGTATTTT
NA	12	TRBV7-8	NA	TRBJ1-2	CASSREVGGYTF	TGTGCCAGCAGCCGCGAGGTCGGTGGCTACACCTTC
NA	13	TRBV25-1	few	TRBJ1-1	CASRGSWGTEAFF	TGTGCCAGCAGGGGATCCTGGGGCACTGAAGCTTTCTTT
NA	15	TRBV19	NA	TRBJ1-4	CASSIETEQPGKLFF	TGTGCCAGTAGTATAGAGACGGAACAGCCCGGAAAACTGTTTTTT
TRBD2	15	TRBV7-9	few	TRBJ2-1	CASSLGETSSLEQFF	TGTGCCAGCAGCTTAGGCGAGACTAGCTCCCTTGAGCAGTTCTTC
NA	11	TRBV29-1	NA	TRBJ1-2	CSVVEGYGYTF	TGCAGCGTTGTCGAAGGCTATGGCTACACCTTC
NA	15	TRBV6-5	many	TRBJ1-2	CASSPVGASNYGYTF	TGTGCCAGCAGCCCGGTGGGGGCCTCTAACTATGGCTACACCTTC
TRBD1	14	TRBV5-1	NA	TRBJ1-6	CASSIDRGGSPLHF	TGCGCCAGCAGCATCGACAGGGGTGGATCACCCCTCCACTTT
NA	12	TRBV5-1	few	TRBJ1-1	CASSSQGSEAFF	TGCGCCAGCAGCTCCCAGGGGTCTGAAGCTTTCTTT
NA	15	TRBV9	NA	TRBJ2-1	CASSVAGQGTNEQFF	TGTGCCAGCAGCGTAGCAGGGCAGGGTACCAATGAGCAGTTCTTC
TRBD2	13	TRBV7-3	many	TRBJ2-1	CASGLAAYNEQFF	TGTGCCAGCGGACTAGCGGCTTACAATGAGCAGTTCTTC
NA	16	TRBV4-3	NA	TRBJ1-5	CASSPRLGPSNQPQHF	TGCGCCAGCAGCCCACGCCTAGGACCGTCAAATCAGCCCCAGCATTTT
TRBD2	18	TRBV15	NA	TRBJ2-7	CATSRDQGLAGASYEQYF	TGTGCCACCAGCAGAGATCAAGGCCTAGCGGGAGCCTCCTACGAGCAGTACTTC
NA	14	TRBV27	NA	TRBJ2-7	CASSPNGDSYEQYF	TGTGCCAGCAGTCCAAACGGGGACTCCTACGAGCAGTACTTC
NA	15	TRBV7-9	few	TRBJ1-1	CASSPYTAGNTEAFF	TGTGCCAGCAGCCCCTACACGGCGGGGAACACTGAAGCTTTCTTT
NA	15	TRBV5-4	few	TRBJ2-3	CASTLKEGPGHTQYF	TGTGCCAGCACCTTGAAGGAGGGTCCTGGCCATACGCAGTATTTT
NA	11	TRBV29-1	NA	TRBJ1-1	CSVVFDTEAFF	TGCAGCGTTGTGTTCGACACTGAAGCTTTCTTT
NA	15	TRBV15	few	TRBJ2-2	CATSFDRVTTGELFF	TGTGCCACCAGCTTTGATCGGGTTACCACCGGGGAGCTGTTTTTT
TRBD1	14	TRBV4-2	many	TRBJ2-4	CASSERQGENIQYF	TGTGCCAGCAGTGAAAGACAGGGAGAAAACATTCAGTACTTC
NA	16	TRBV4-2	many	TRBJ1-1	CASSQGIAGRGTEAFF	TGTGCCAGCAGCCAAGGTATCGCAGGTCGAGGAACTGAAGCTTTCTTT
NA	16	TRBV2	few	TRBJ1-1	CASSEAMPNRDTEAFF	TGTGCCAGCAGTGAAGCGATGCCGAACAGGGACACTGAAGCTTTCTTT
NA	11	TRBV5-1	NA	TRBJ1-1	CASRKTGEAFF	TGCGCCAGCAGAAAGACAGGTGAAGCTTTCTTT
NA	13	TRBV27	few	TRBJ2-1	CASRLAGYNEQFF	TGTGCCAGCAGACTAGCTGGGTACAATGAGCAGTTCTTC
TRBD1	14	TRBV7-3	NA	TRBJ2-5	CASSSTGQGETQYF	TGTGCCAGCAGCTCGACCGGACAGGGTGAGACCCAGTACTTC
NA	16	TRBV2	NA	TRBJ2-1	CASSPPGHSDYNEQFF	TGTGCCAGCAGTCCCCCGGGACATTCGGACTACAATGAGCAGTTCTTC
TRBD1	14	TRBV18	few	TRBJ2-5	CASSQDRSSETQYF	TGTGCCAGCTCACAGGACAGGAGTTCAGAGACCCAGTACTTC